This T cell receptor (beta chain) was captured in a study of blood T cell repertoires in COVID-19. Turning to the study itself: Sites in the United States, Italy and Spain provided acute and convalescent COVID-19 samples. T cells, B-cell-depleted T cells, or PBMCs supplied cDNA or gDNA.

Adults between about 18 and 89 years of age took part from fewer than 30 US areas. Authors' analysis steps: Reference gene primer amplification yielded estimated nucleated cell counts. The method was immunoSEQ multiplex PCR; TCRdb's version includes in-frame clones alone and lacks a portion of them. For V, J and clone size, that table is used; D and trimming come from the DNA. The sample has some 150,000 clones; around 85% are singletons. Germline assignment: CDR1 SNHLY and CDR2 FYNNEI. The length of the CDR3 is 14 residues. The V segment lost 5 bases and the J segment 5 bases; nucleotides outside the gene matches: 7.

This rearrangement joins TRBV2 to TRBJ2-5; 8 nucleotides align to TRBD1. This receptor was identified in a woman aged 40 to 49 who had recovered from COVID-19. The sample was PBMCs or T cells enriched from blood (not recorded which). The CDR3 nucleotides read TGTGCCAGCAGTTCGTCGGACAGGGTCGAGACCCAGTACTTC. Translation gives CASSSSDRVETQYF. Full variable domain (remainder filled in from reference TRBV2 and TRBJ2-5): EPEVTQTPSHQVTQMGQEVILRCVPISNHLYFYWYRQILGQKVEFLVSFYNNEISEKSEIFDDQFSVERPDGSNFTLKIRSTKLEDSAMYFCASSSSDRVETQYFGPGTRLLVL.